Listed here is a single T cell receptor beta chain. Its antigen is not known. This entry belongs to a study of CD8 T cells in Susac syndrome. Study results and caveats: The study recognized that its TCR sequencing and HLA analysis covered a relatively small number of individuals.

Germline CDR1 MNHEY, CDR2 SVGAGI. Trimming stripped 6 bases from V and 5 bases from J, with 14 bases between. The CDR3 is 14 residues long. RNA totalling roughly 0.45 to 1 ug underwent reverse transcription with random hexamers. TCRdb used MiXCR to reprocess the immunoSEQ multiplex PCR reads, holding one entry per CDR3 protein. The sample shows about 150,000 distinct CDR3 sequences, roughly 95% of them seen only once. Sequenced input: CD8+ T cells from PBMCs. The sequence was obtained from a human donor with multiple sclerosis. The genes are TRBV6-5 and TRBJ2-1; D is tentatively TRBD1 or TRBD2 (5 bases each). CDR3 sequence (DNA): TGTGCCAGCAGCCCCCGGGACGCTAACAATGAGCAGTTCTTC. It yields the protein CASSPRDANNEQFF.